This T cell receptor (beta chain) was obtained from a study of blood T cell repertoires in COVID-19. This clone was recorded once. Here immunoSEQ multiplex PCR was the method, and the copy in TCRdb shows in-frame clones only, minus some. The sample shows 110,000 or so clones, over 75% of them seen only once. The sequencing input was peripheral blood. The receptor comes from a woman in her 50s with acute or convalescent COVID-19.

Here the CDR3 DNA reads TGTGCCAGCTCCCGGGTAGGGGGGAACACTGAAGCTTTCTTT. Its protein product is CASSRVGGNTEAFF. V is TRBV18 and J is TRBJ1-1; D might be TRBD1 (6 bases). Germline values: CDR1 KGHSH, CDR2 LQKENI. CDR3 length: 14 amino acids. Between the trimmed V and J ends, which lost 6 bases and 1 base, there was a span of 12 bases.